The 11 T cell receptor beta chains presented below share a single source sample, sequenced in a study of T-cell reconstitution after alpha-beta-depleted transplantation in children. The library targeted TCRbeta and was prepared with unique molecular identifiers. TCRdb reanalysed the PCR reads using MiXCR and keeps one entry per CDR3 protein. The sample consists of roughly 490,000 distinct CDR3 sequences, about an eighth of them appearing once. Sequenced here: PBMCs, mostly from graft donor cells, sampled 180 days after TCRalphabeta/CD19-depleted stem cell transplant. These receptors were collected from a female patient aged 2-9 years who had a stem cell transplant for aplastic anemia, so the T cells may come from the graft donor.

This clonotype came up a few times. The chain links TRBV29-1 to TRBJ2-2; D gene ambiguous. This CDR3 spans 16 amino acids. The V gene lost 4 bases and the J gene lost 2 bases, with 17 bases spanning the gap. Germline loops: CDR1 SQVTM, CDR2 ANQGSEA. CDR3 region: CSVGLYRQTNTGELFF. The DNA for the CDR3 is TGCAGCGTTGGTTTGTACAGACAAACCAACACCGGGGAGCTGTTTTTT.

This clonotype came up a few times. This chain connects TRBV9 to TRBJ1-3; D is unclear. The CDR3 is made up of 15 amino acids. V was trimmed by 1 base and J by 1 base, leaving 9 bases between them. CDR1 and CDR2 (germline): SGDLS, YYNGEE. CDR3 protein: CASSVNGDSGNTIYF. In DNA form, the CDR3 reads TGTGCCAGCAGCGTAAACGGAGATTCTGGAAACACCATATATTTT.

The chain has TRBV20-1 and TRBJ2-1, with 11 bases matching TRBD2. Germline values: CDR1 DFQATT, CDR2 SNEGSKA (reference sequence). V was pared by 1 base and J by 7 bases, with 3 bases of the junction left unmatched. The CDR3 extends over 14 amino acids. The CDR3: CSARASGRTNEQFF. DNA for the CDR3: TGCAGTGCTAGAGCTAGCGGGAGGACGAATGAGCAGTTCTTC.

This sequence joins TRBV4-3 and TRBJ1-2; weak D call: TRBD1 (6 bases). The CDR3 covers 16 residues. Deletions cut 1 base from V and 4 bases from J, with 16 bases between. CDR1 is LGHNA, CDR2 YSLEER, per germline. This CDR3 reads CASSQGSTGYSYGYTF. CDR3 in DNA: TGCGCCAGCAGCCAAGGCAGTACAGGGTACAGCTATGGCTACACCTTC.

This clonotype has just a few counts. This chain joins TRBV12-3 or TRBV12-4 and TRBJ2-7; D is unclear. The V and J ends lost 5 bases and 0 bases respectively, with 11 bases between them. The CDR3 totals 14 residues. The CDR3 loop reads CASSQRRFSYEQYF. In DNA, the CDR3 is TGTGCCAGCAGTCAAAGGCGTTTCTCCTACGAGCAGTACTTC.

This clonotype was seen a handful of times. The CDR3 protein is CASSLGGTASGANVLTF. In DNA form, the CDR3 reads TGTGCCAGCAGCTTAGGGGGGACAGCCTCTGGGGCCAACGTCCTGACTTTC. The chain uses TRBV7-2 and TRBJ2-6; 7 bases align to TRBD1. Germline lookup yields CDR1 SGHTA and CDR2 FQGNSA. V shed 1 base, J shed 0 bases, and the junction held 3 bases outside the gene matches. The CDR3 is made up of 17 amino acids. Combining the CDR3 with reference TRBV7-2 and TRBJ2-6 gives the whole variable domain GAGVSQSPSNKVTEKGKDVELRCDPISGHTALYWYRQSLGQGLEFLIYFQGNSAPDKSGLPSDRFSAERTGGSVSTLTIQRTQQEDSAVYLCASSLGGTASGANVLTFGAGSRLTVL.

This clonotype was seen more than once but under ten times. This sequence joins TRBV18 and TRBJ2-5; weak D call: TRBD1 (6 bases). This CDR3 has 14 amino acids. V gave up 3 bases and J gave up 2 bases, with 10 bases separating them. From germline, CDR1 is KGHSH and CDR2 LQKENI. CDR3: CASSPRGLQETQYF. The CDR3 bases are TGTGCCAGCTCACCCAGGGGCTTACAAGAGACCCAGTACTTC.

This clonotype has a handful of counts. The chain combines TRBV27 with TRBJ2-7; D might be TRBD1 or TRBD2, each matching 5 bases. V gave up 5 bases and J gave up 6 bases, with 17 bases separating them. The CDR3 is 14 amino acids. Germline CDR1 is MNHEY and CDR2 is SMNVEV (reference sequence). CDR3 region: CASSPGPDPAEQYV. In nucleotides, the CDR3 is TGTGCCAGCAGTCCGGGGCCAGACCCTGCCGAGCAGTACGTC.

The genes are TRBV12-3 or TRBV12-4 and TRBJ2-7, with D possibly matching TRBD1 (6 bases). The CDR3 spans 14 residues. The germline V and J ends were trimmed by 2 bases and 2 bases, with 10 bases remaining between them. This chain's CDR3 is CASSLNRVPYEQYF. In DNA form, the CDR3 reads TGTGCCAGCAGTTTAAACAGGGTACCCTACGAGCAGTACTTC.

This clonotype was recorded a few times. The gene calls are TRBV7-8 and TRBJ1-5, with TRBD1 identical over 11 bases. The CDR3 covers 16 residues. Per germline, CDR1 SGHVS and CDR2 FQNEAQ. The J segment lost 6 bases and the V segment lost 1 base, leaving 5 bases of the junction unmatched. The DNA for the CDR3 is TGTGCCAGCAGCTTAGTTTTCGGGACAGGGGGTCAGCCCCAGCATTTT. Encoded protein: CASSLVFGTGGQPQHF.

This rearrangement joins TRBV12-3 or TRBV12-4 to TRBJ2-7; possibly TRBD2 for D (6 bases). V dropped 3 bases and J dropped 7 bases, with 10 bases sitting between them. The CDR3 loop spans 12 amino acids. For the CDR3, the DNA is TGTGCCAGCAGTTTGGGAGGCCAGGAGCAGTACGTC. Protein: CASSLGGQEQYV.